One and the same sample provided the 8 T cell receptor beta chains below, sequenced in a study of cytomegalovirus exposure and HLA in healthy donors. TCRdb's table, derived via immunoSEQ multiplex PCR, lists solely in-frame clones and lacks some. The data contain under 250,000 clones, approximately 90% of them seen just once; the ten biggest clones take up 2.6%. Sequencing used PBMCs. The receptors shown here come from a man between 18 and 29 years old in good health and CMV-seronegative.

J is TRBJ1-4 and V is TRBV7-2, with TRBD1 matching 9 bases. Germline V gene lookup returns CDR1 SGHTA and CDR2 FQGNSA. V lost 6 bases to trimming and J lost 8 bases; unmatched junction nucleotides: 10. This CDR3 has 15 residues. CDR3 sequence: CASSFRDRVSEKLFF. CDR3 DNA sequence: TGTGCCAGCAGTTTCCGGGACAGGGTTTCCGAAAAACTGTTTTTT.

The CDR3 is CASSRIAGVNNEQFF. The CDR3 DNA reads TGTGCCAGCAGCAGGATAGCGGGAGTGAACAATGAGCAGTTCTTC. The V and J genes are TRBV28 and TRBJ2-1; 9 bases are a match to TRBD2. Losses at the gene ends were 6 bases for V and 5 bases for J; bases not matched to a gene: 8. Germline lookup yields CDR1 MDHEN and CDR2 SYDVKM. The CDR3 is made up of 15 amino acids. Variable domain in full (rest from reference TRBV28 and TRBJ2-1): DVKVTQSSRYLVKRTGEKVFLECVQDMDHENMFWYRQDPGLGLRLIYFSYDVKMKEKGDIPEGYSVSREKKERFSLILESASTNQTSMYLCASSRIAGVNNEQFFGPGTRLTVL.

This clone was detected only a few times. This chain's CDR3 is CASRLRGGSTGELFF. CDR3 DNA: TGTGCCAGCAGACTTCGGGGGGGCAGTACCGGGGAGCTGTTTTTT. This chain joins TRBV28 and TRBJ2-2; the match to TRBD2 covers 8 bases. The CDR3 is 15 residues long. Unmatched junction bases numbered 8, after V lost 6 bases and J lost 5 bases. CDR1 is MDHEN, CDR2 SYDVKM, per germline.

This clone came up once. The rearrangement links TRBV28 to TRBJ2-7; a weak D match, TRBD2 (6 bases). Trimming took off 3 bases at V and 6 bases at J, with 15 bases between the two ends. The CDR3 extends over 14 amino acids. Germline lookup yields CDR1 MDHEN and CDR2 SYDVKM. CDR3 sequence (DNA): TGTGCCAGCAGTTTTCGGGAGACACTAGGCGAGCAGTACTTC. Translated: CASSFRETLGEQYF.

The chain couples TRBV18 to TRBJ1-1, with D possibly TRBD1 on 6 matching bases. The CDR3 sequence is 14 residues long. Germline values: CDR1 KGHSH, CDR2 LQKENI. V lost 6 bases, J lost 3 bases, and 14 bases lay in between. The CDR3 coding sequence is TGTGCCAGCTCGCCTAGGGGGATGGACACTGAAGCTTTCTTT. This codes for CASSPRGMDTEAFF.

This clone appeared a few times. The J gene is TRBJ1-6, the V gene TRBV18, with 8 bases fitting TRBD1. The germline gives CDR1 KGHSH, CDR2 LQKENI. The trim removed 6 bases at V and 9 bases at J, leaving 7 bases unmatched. The CDR3 runs to 14 residues. CDR3 in DNA: TGTGCCAGCTCCCCGGGACAGGCGGCTTCACCCCTCCACTTT. Protein: CASSPGQAASPLHF. Full variable domain (missing parts from reference TRBV18 and TRBJ1-6): NAGVMQNPRHLVRRRGQEARLRCSPMKGHSHVYWYRQLPEEGLKFMVYLQKENIIDESGMPKERFSAEFPKEGPSILRIQQVVRGDSAAYFCASSPGQAASPLHFGNGTRLTVT.

This rearrangement joins TRBV12-5 to TRBJ2-1; 9 nucleotides match TRBD1. Germline CDR1 reads LGHNT; CDR2 reads FRNRAP. The CDR3 runs 16 residues. V lost 5 bases, J lost 3 bases, and 8 bases stayed unmatched. As DNA, the CDR3 is TGTGCTAGTGGTCCACGAACGGACAGGGGCTACAATGAGCAGTTCTTC. This sequence encodes CASGPRTDRGYNEQFF.

This rearrangement joins TRBV6-5 to TRBJ1-1; no firm D call. V gave up 6 bases and J gave up 6 bases, with 14 bases separating them. The CDR3 loop spans 13 amino acids. CDR1 and CDR2 (germline): MNHEY, SVGAGI. CDR3 sequence (DNA): TGTGCCAGCAGCCCACCCGGGTTCGCTGAAGCTTTCTTT. It specifies CASSPPGFAEAFF.